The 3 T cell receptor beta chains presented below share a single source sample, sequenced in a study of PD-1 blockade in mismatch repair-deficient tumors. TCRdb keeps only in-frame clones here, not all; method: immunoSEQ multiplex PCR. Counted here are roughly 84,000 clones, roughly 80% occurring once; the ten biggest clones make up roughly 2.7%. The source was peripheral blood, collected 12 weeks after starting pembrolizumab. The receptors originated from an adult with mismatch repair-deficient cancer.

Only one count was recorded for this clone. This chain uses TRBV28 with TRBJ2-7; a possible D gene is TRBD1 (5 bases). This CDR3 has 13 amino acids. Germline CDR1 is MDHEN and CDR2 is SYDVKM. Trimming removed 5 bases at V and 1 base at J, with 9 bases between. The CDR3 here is CASSLTVSYEQYF. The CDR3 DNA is TGTGCCAGCAGTCTGACAGTTTCCTACGAGCAGTACTTC.

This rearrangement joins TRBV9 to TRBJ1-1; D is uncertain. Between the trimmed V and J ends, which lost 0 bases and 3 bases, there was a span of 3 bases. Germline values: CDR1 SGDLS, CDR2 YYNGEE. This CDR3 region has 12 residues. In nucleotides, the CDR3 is TGTGCCAGCAGCGTAGTGGACACTGAAGCTTTCTTT. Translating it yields CASSVVDTEAFF.

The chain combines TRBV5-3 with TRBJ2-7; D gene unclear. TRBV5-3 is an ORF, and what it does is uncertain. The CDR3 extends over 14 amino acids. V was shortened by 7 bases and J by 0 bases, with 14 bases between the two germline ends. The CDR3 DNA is TGTGCCAGAGAGAGGACGGTGAGCTCCTACGAGCAGTACTTC. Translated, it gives CARERTVSSYEQYF.